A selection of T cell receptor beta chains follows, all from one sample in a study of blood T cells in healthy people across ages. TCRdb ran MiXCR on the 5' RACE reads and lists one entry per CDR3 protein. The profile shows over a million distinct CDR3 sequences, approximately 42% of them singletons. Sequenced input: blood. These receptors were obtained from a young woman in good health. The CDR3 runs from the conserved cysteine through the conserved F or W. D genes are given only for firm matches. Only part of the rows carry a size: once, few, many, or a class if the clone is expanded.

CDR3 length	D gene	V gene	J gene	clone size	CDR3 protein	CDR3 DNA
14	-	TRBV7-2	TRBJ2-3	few	CASSPQGGEDTQYF	TGTGCCAGCAGCCCGCAGGGAGGTGAAGATACGCAGTATTTT
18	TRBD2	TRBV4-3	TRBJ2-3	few	CASSQDWTSELDEDTQYF	TGCGCCAGCAGCCAAGACTGGACTAGCGAGCTTGACGAGGATACGCAGTATTTT
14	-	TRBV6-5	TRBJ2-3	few	CASSYHGSTDTQYF	TGTGCCAGCAGTTACCACGGAAGCACAGATACGCAGTATTTT
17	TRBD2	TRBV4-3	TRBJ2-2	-	CASSRLAGQSTGEELFF	TGCGCCAGCAGCCGCCTAGCGGGACAGAGTACCGGGGAAGAGCTGTTTTTT
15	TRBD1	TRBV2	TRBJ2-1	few	CASSVIGTGENEQFF	TGTGCCAGCAGTGTTATCGGGACAGGGGAGAATGAGCAGTTCTTC
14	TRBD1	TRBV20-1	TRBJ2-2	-	CSAPGTGLTGELFF	TGCAGTGCGCCCGGGACAGGGCTCACCGGGGAGCTGTTTTTT
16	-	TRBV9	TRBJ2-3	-	CASSVEGRGGPYTQYF	TGTGCCAGCAGCGTAGAGGGGCGGGGTGGCCCCTATACGCAGTATTTT
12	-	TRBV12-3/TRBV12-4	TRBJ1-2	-	CASADGPYGYTF	TGTGCCAGCGCCGACGGCCCCTATGGCTACACCTTC
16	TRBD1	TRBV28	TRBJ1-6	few	CASSTPKGAKDSPLHF	TGTGCCAGCAGTACTCCAAAGGGGGCTAAGGATTCACCCCTCCACTTT
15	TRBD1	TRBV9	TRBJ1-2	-	CASSGTGAVPYGYTF	TGTGCCAGCAGCGGGACAGGTGCCGTCCCCTATGGCTACACCTTC
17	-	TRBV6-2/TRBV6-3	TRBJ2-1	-	CASRPLFTIPPHNEQFF	TGTGCCAGCAGACCACTTTTTACAATCCCCCCTCACAATGAGCAGTTCTTC
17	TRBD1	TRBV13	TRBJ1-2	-	CASSLLSPRQGAYGYTF	TGTGCCAGCAGCTTACTTTCCCCCAGACAGGGGGCCTATGGCTACACCTTC
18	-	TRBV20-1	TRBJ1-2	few	CSARELAGVEPKDYGYTF	TGCAGTGCTAGAGAATTGGCCGGAGTTGAGCCGAAGGACTATGGCTACACCTTC
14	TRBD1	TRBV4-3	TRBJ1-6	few	CASSQDDRDSPLHF	TGCGCCAGCAGCCAAGACGACAGGGATTCACCCCTCCACTTT
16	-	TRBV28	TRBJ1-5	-	CASSLLGANSNQPQHF	TGTGCCAGCAGTTTGTTAGGGGCCAATAGCAATCAGCCCCAGCATTTT
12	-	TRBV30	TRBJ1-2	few	CAWSATGYGYTF	TGTGCCTGGAGTGCGACAGGCTATGGCTACACCTTC
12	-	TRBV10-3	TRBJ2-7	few	CAISEGGYEQYF	TGTGCCATCAGTGAGGGGGGCTACGAGCAGTACTTC
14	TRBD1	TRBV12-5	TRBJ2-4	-	CASGAGQAADIQYF	TGTGCTAGTGGGGCTGGACAGGCCGCGGACATTCAGTACTTC
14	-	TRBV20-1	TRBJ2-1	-	CSAHGTQRLNEQFF	TGCAGTGCTCACGGGACGCAACGTTTAAATGAGCAGTTCTTC
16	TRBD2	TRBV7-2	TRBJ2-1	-	CASSSQGGLAYDEQFF	TGTGCCAGCAGCTCACAGGGCGGACTAGCTTACGATGAGCAGTTCTTC
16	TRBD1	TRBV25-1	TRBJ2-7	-	CASSEYPHRQGGVQYF	TGTGCCAGCAGTGAATATCCCCACCGACAGGGGGGCGTTCAGTACTTC
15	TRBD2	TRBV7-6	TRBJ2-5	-	CASSRSSGIYETQYF	TGTGCCAGCAGCAGGTCTAGCGGGATATACGAGACCCAGTACTTC
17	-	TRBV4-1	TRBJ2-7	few	CASSHPGRGGSSYEQYF	TGCGCCAGCAGCCATCCTGGGAGAGGGGGGTCATCATACGAGCAGTACTTC
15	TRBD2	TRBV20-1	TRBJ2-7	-	CSARDRTSGKHEQYF	TGCAGTGCTAGAGACCGGACTAGCGGGAAACACGAGCAGTACTTC
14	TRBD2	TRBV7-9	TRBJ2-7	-	CASSTGLENYEQYF	TGTGCCAGCAGCACGGGACTAGAGAACTACGAGCAGTACTTC
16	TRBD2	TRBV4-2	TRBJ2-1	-	CASSQEEGTSGNEQFF	TGTGCCAGCAGCCAAGAAGAGGGGACTAGCGGCAATGAGCAGTTCTTC